This T cell receptor (beta chain) was sequenced for a study of T cells in Graves' hyperthyroidism and ophthalmopathy. Turning to the study itself: Peripheral blood was secured at the point of initial diagnosis, before any treatment.

This clonotype has a handful of counts. Its antigen is as yet unknown. Researchers took RNA transcripts and amplified the TCR beta CDR3 regions from them. HTBI primers were the set used in a first-round RT-PCR of the TCR CDR3. Each CDR3 protein gets one entry after TCRdb re-called the multiplex PCR reads with MiXCR. Of hundreds of thousands of distinct CDR3 sequences in the sample, roughly 14% were seen once. The length of the CDR3 is 16 residues. The V end lost 1 base, the J end lost 2 bases, and 9 bases lay between the germline ends. The germline gives CDR1 LGHDT, CDR2 YNNKEL (reference sequence). Findings of the study overall: A model built on 13 V-J features separated ophthalmopathy from stable hyperthyroidism.

This sample holds PBMCs from roughly 10 ml fresh peripheral blood. The source is a middle-aged woman with Graves' ophthalmopathy. The specimen was blood. This chain joins TRBV3-1 and TRBJ2-6; D might be TRBD2 (5 bases). CDR3 protein: CASSQGSGTGANVLTF. The CDR3 bases are TGTGCCAGCAGCCAAGGTTCGGGGACTGGGGCCAACGTCCTGACTTTC.